This T cell receptor (beta chain) was observed in a study of beta chain features in type 1 diabetes. Regarding the study as a whole: A possible short-template PCR bias applies equally to patients and controls. Type 1 diabetes patients had TCRB CDR3s that were shorter (moderately but significantly so) in all four CD4+ subsets.

Expressed TCRB transcripts were sequenced because the entire RNA isolate underwent reverse transcription. The table came from immunoSEQ multiplex PCR; TCRdb's copy has only in-frame clones and leaves some out. The table lists approximately 50,000 clones, about three fifths of them singletons. Turning to this clone: Its antigen is as yet unknown. Additional DNA sequences in this sample encode the identical CDR3.

Between the trimmed V and J ends, which lost 3 bases and 2 bases, there was a span of 5 bases. Germline V gives CDR1 SGHTA, CDR2 FQGNSA. This CDR3 contains 13 residues. Specimen: stem cell memory CD4+ T cells from blood. This TCR derives from a woman aged 25 to 39 with type 1 diabetes. The chain employs TRBV7-2 and TRBJ1-5; D gene ambiguous. The CDR3 loop is CASSFQGNQPQHF. CDR3 sequence (DNA): TGTGCCAGCAGCTTTCAGGGCAATCAGCCCCAGCATTTT.